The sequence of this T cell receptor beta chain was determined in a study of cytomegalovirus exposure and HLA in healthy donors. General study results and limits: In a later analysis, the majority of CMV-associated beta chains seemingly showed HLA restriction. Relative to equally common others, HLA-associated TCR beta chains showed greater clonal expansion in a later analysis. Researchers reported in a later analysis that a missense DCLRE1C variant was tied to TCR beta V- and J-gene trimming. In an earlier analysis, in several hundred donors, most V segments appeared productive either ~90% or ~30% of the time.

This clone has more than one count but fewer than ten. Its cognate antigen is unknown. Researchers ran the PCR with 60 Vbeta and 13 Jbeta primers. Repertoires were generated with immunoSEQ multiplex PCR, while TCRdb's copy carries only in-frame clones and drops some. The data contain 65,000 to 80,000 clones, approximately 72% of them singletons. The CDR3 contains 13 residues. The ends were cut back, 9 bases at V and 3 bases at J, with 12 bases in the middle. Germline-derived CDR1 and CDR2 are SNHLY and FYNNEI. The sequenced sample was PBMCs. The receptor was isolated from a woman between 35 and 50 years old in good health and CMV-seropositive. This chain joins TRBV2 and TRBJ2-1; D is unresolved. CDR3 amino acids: CASYNRYYNEQFF. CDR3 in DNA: TGTGCCAGTTATAACAGATACTACAATGAGCAGTTCTTC.